Listed here are 31 T cell receptor beta chains from one sample, sequenced in a study of human T cells and chemical hapten exposure. TCRdb analysed the RACE reads with MiXCR anew, one entry per CDR3 protein. The sample carries 40,000 or so distinct CDR3 sequences, 3% to 4.5% recorded once. The sample's time point: patch test 1, 2 weeks after DPC sensitization. Treatment noted: therapeutic diphenylcyclopropenone sensitization with weekly scalp DPC. Total RNA was isolated from unfractionated whole blood. The specimen comprised whole blood, sampled in connection with sensitization to the hapten diphenylcyclopropenone (DPC). The receptor source for this set is a man aged 45-65 years with alopecia areata. Some clones in this sample may be carry-over from other donors' samples.

The table lists this clonotype with a few counts. The rearrangement joins TRBV12-3 or TRBV12-4 to TRBJ2-5, with 10 nucleotides matching TRBD1. Trimming removed 4 bases from V and 2 bases from J; junction bases left unmatched: 7. The CDR3 runs 16 residues. The CDR3: CASSSSRDRGQETQYF. In nucleotides, the CDR3 is TGTGCCAGCAGTTCCTCCCGGGACAGGGGACAAGAGACCCAGTACTTC.

This clonotype was seen ten or more times. The chain joins TRBV3-1 to TRBJ1-1; D not resolved. V lost 0 bases and J 4 bases, leaving 12 bases between the germline ends. The CDR3 runs to 15 residues. Per germline, CDR1 LGHDT and CDR2 YNNKEL (reference sequence). The CDR3 DNA follows: TGTGCCAGCAGCCAAGAAGGACCCCGGACCACTGAAGCTTTCTTT. This sequence encodes CASSQEGPRTTEAFF.

V usage is TRBV5-4 and J usage is TRBJ1-5; D unresolved. Trimming removed 0 bases from V and 2 bases from J, with 6 bases in between. The CDR3 is 14 residues long. Germline loops: CDR1 SGHNT, CDR2 YYREEE (reference sequence). CDR3 sequence reads: CASSLDQGNQPQHF. In nucleotides, the CDR3 is TGTGCCAGCAGCTTGGACCAGGGCAATCAGCCCCAGCATTTT.

This clonotype was observed at least ten times. The chain has TRBV7-2 and TRBJ2-7; 10 nucleotides line up with TRBD2. The CDR3 covers 15 residues. Germline CDR1 reads SGHTA; CDR2 reads FQGNSA. The ends lost 2 bases at V and 2 bases at J; junction bases unmatched: 3. CDR3 amino acids: CASSLSSGGTYEQYF. DNA for the CDR3: TGTGCCAGCAGCTTAAGTAGCGGGGGGACCTACGAGCAGTACTTC. Full variable domain (outside the CDR3, taken from reference TRBV7-2 and TRBJ2-7): GAGVSQSPSNKVTEKGKDVELRCDPISGHTALYWYRQSLGQGLEFLIYFQGNSAPDKSGLPSDRFSAERTGGSVSTLTIQRTQQEDSAVYLCASSLSSGGTYEQYFGPGTRLTVT.

This clonotype came up many times. This rearrangement joins TRBV15 to TRBJ1-6, with TRBD1 as a possible D gene (6 bases). The CDR3 sequence is 15 residues long. V lost 0 bases and J 7 bases, leaving 10 bases between the germline ends. The V gene's germline CDR1 is LNHNV and CDR2 YYDKDF (reference sequence). CDR3 in amino acids: CATSRDTGGNSPLHF. The DNA of the CDR3 is TGTGCCACCAGCAGAGATACGGGGGGCAATTCACCCCTCCACTTT.

This clonotype turned up a few times. The V gene is TRBV7-2, the J gene TRBJ2-1; D is uncertain. Germline CDR1 is SGHTA and CDR2 is FQGNSA. CDR3 length: 13 amino acids. Between the trimmed V and J ends, which lost 3 bases and 5 bases, there was a span of 8 bases. This chain's CDR3 is CASSFMGNNEQFF. As DNA, the CDR3 is TGTGCCAGCAGCTTTATGGGGAACAATGAGCAGTTCTTC.

This clonotype was observed a handful of times. The rearrangement links TRBV19 to TRBJ2-7; D is ambiguous. V lost 3 bases to trimming and J lost 0 bases, with 9 bases between them. The CDR3 has 14 residues. Germline V gene sequence: CDR1 LNHDA, CDR2 SQIVND (reference sequence). The CDR3 protein is CASSMAQNSYEQYF. The CDR3 region has the DNA TGTGCCAGTAGTATGGCTCAAAACTCCTACGAGCAGTACTTC.

This clonotype was counted many times. V is TRBV7-2 and J is TRBJ2-6, with D tentatively TRBD1 (5 bases). Germline CDR1 is SGHTA and CDR2 is FQGNSA. The CDR3 runs to 17 residues. Trimming took off 5 bases at V and 0 bases at J, with 14 bases between the two ends. The DNA of the CDR3 is TGTGCCAGCAGCCCCCGACAGACCATCTCTGGGGCCAACGTCCTGACTTTC. It codes for CASSPRQTISGANVLTF. The complete variable domain, with remaining parts taken from reference TRBV7-2 and TRBJ2-6, reads GAGVSQSPSNKVTEKGKDVELRCDPISGHTALYWYRQSLGQGLEFLIYFQGNSAPDKSGLPSDRFSAERTGGSVSTLTIQRTQQEDSAVYLCASSPRQTISGANVLTFGAGSRLTVL.

This clonotype was seen many times. This chain uses TRBV6-2 or TRBV6-3 with TRBJ2-3, with 9 bases identical to TRBD1. The CDR3 contains 13 residues. Germline V CDR1 and CDR2: MNHEY, SVGEGT. With 8 bases clipped from V and 4 bases from J, the junction kept 4 bases outside the gene matches. The chain's CDR3 is CASLRTGADTQYF. Written as DNA, the CDR3 is TGTGCCAGCCTAAGGACAGGGGCAGATACGCAGTATTTT.

This clonotype was found a few times. The chain is built from TRBV4-2 and TRBJ1-6; D not certain. CDR3 length equals 15 residues. V lost 0 bases, J lost 8 bases, and 11 bases lay in between. Germline assignment: CDR1 LGHNA and CDR2 YNFKEQ. The DNA for the CDR3 is TGTGCCAGCAGCCAAGATAGGGCCCAGGATTCACCCCTCCACTTT. Its protein is CASSQDRAQDSPLHF.

Many counts were recorded for this clonotype. The V and J genes are TRBV5-1 and TRBJ2-1, with D perhaps given as TRBD1 or TRBD2 (6 bases each). V was cut by 0 bases and J by 7 bases, with 17 bases left in between. The CDR3 totals 16 residues. The germline V gene encodes CDR1 SGHRS and CDR2 YFSETQ. The CDR3 loop reads CASSLAPGAVGNEQFF. In nucleotides, the CDR3 is TGCGCCAGCAGCTTGGCCCCGGGGGCGGTAGGAAATGAGCAGTTCTTC.

This clonotype was detected ten times or more. V is TRBV28 and J is TRBJ1-5; D is unclear. V gave up 5 bases and J gave up 7 bases, with 15 bases separating them. This CDR3 has 14 residues. The germline gives CDR1 MDHEN, CDR2 SYDVKM. In DNA form, the CDR3 reads TGTGCCAGCAGTGAATTTGGGCGTAAACAGCCCCAGCATTTT. Protein: CASSEFGRKQPQHF.

This clonotype was observed at least ten times. The chain uses TRBV28 and TRBJ1-6, with 7 positions matching TRBD1. Trimming took 6 bases from V and 9 from J; bases not matched to a gene: 20. The CDR3 is made up of 18 amino acids. CDR1 MDHEN and CDR2 SYDVKM come from the germline V gene. This CDR3 is CASRVWTGAIQRTSPLHF. The CDR3 nucleotides are TGTGCCAGCAGGGTCTGGACAGGCGCTATACAGCGAACTTCACCCCTCCACTTT. Complete variable domain (other parts from reference TRBV28 and TRBJ1-6): DVKVTQSSRYLVKRTGEKVFLECVQDMDHENMFWYRQDPGLGLRLIYFSYDVKMKEKGDIPEGYSVSREKKERFSLILESASTNQTSMYLCASRVWTGAIQRTSPLHFGNGTRLTVT.

This clonotype has a count of ten or more. The chain is built from TRBV28 and TRBJ2-7; 7 bases map to TRBD1. The V gene end was trimmed by 9 bases and the J gene end by 1 base; junction bases not matched to a gene: 6. This CDR3 region has 13 residues. Germline V gene lookup returns CDR1 MDHEN and CDR2 SYDVKM. The DNA for the CDR3 is TGTGCCAGTACAGGGGTCGGGTCCTACGAGCAGTACTTC. It is translated as CASTGVGSYEQYF.

There are many counts of this clonotype. The rearrangement joins TRBV9 to TRBJ2-3; D may be TRBD2 (5 bases). CDR1 and CDR2 (germline): SGDLS, YYNGEE. The CDR3 is 15 residues long. V was shortened by 3 bases and J by 4 bases, with 15 bases between the two germline ends. The CDR3 is CASSGPMDLADTQYF. CDR3 DNA: TGTGCCAGCAGCGGACCCATGGACTTGGCAGATACGCAGTATTTT.

At least ten counts were recorded for this clonotype. The rearrangement uses TRBV12-3 or TRBV12-4 and TRBJ2-7; 12 nucleotides align to TRBD1. CDR3 size: 14 residues. V lost 6 bases, J lost 5 bases, and 5 bases stayed unmatched. The CDR3 here is CASSWDRGPHEQYF. The CDR3, as DNA: TGTGCCAGCAGCTGGGACAGGGGGCCCCACGAGCAGTACTTC.

The sample holds many counts of this clonotype. This chain joins TRBV19 and TRBJ2-7; 7 bases agree with TRBD2. Germline CDR1 is LNHDA and CDR2 is SQIVND (reference sequence). V dropped 0 bases and J dropped 3; count of bases not matched to a gene: 8. This CDR3 has 16 amino acids. Here the CDR3 DNA reads TGTGCCAGTAGTATAGATTGGCGGGAGATAGTCTACGAGCAGTACTTC. Residues: CASSIDWREIVYEQYF.

This clonotype was picked up many times. The chain has TRBV6-1 and TRBJ2-5; D not certain. Trimming cost V 1 base and J 6 bases, with 6 bases left between them. This CDR3 is 12 amino acids long. Germline lookup yields CDR1 MNHNS and CDR2 SASEGT. The CDR3 region is CASSEESQTQYF. The CDR3 coding sequence is TGTGCCAGCAGTGAAGAGTCCCAGACCCAGTACTTC.

This clonotype was counted at least ten times. J is TRBJ1-5 and V is TRBV28; TRBD1 might be the D (6 bases). The V gene lost 9 bases and the J gene lost 0 bases, with 18 bases spanning the gap. The CDR3 contains 16 residues. From germline, CDR1 is MDHEN and CDR2 SYDVKM. This CDR3 reads CASGGVGHYSNQPQHF. The CDR3 coding sequence is TGTGCCAGTGGGGGCGTAGGGCATTATAGCAATCAGCCCCAGCATTTT.

This clonotype showed up many times. This chain uses TRBV29-1 with TRBJ2-5, with 7 bases lining up with TRBD2. Germline V gene sequence: CDR1 SQVTM, CDR2 ANQGSEA. J gave up 4 bases and V 5 bases, and 10 bases lay outside the gene matches. This CDR3 region has 14 residues. CDR3 in amino acids: CSVSPRLASETQYF. For the CDR3, the DNA is TGCAGCGTTTCTCCAAGACTAGCTTCAGAGACCCAGTACTTC. Filled out from reference TRBV29-1 and TRBJ2-5, the complete variable domain reads SAVISQKPSRDICQRGTSLTIQCQVDSQVTMMFWYRQQPGQSLTLIATANQGSEATYESGFVIDKFPISRPNLTFSTLTVSNMSPEDSSIYLCSVSPRLASETQYFGPGTRLLVL.

This clonotype appeared many times. This chain connects TRBV6-2 or TRBV6-3 to TRBJ2-1; 9 nucleotides match TRBD2. Per the germline V gene, CDR1 is MNHEY and CDR2 is SVGEGT. CDR3 length: 14 residues. Losses at the gene ends were 4 bases for V and 7 bases for J; bases not matched to a gene: 5. The CDR3 DNA reads as TGTGCCAGCAGTTTTAGCGGGAGTACGAATGAGCAGTTCTTC. Its translation: CASSFSGSTNEQFF.

Only a few counts were recorded for this clonotype. A much more abundant neighbour one base away suggests this may be a read error. The rearrangement links TRBV3-1 to TRBJ2-7; D is ambiguous. The CDR3 extends over 15 amino acids. Germline values: CDR1 LGHDT, CDR2 YNNKEL (reference sequence). The CDR3 DNA reads TGTGCCAGCAGCCAAGATGCGACGGCCCCCTACAAGCAGTACTTC. Encoded protein: CASSQDATAPYKQYF.

This clonotype was seen more than once but under ten times. The chain recombines TRBV25-1 with TRBJ1-2; no reliable D call. The CDR3 totals 14 residues. The germline V gene has CDR1 MGHDK and CDR2 SYGVNS. Trimming removed 2 bases at V and 1 base at J, with 8 bases between. For the CDR3, the DNA is TGTGCCAGCAGTGAAGGCGGGTTTAACTATGGCTACACCTTC. This translates into CASSEGGFNYGYTF.

This clonotype has ten or more counts. J is TRBJ1-4 and V is TRBV29-1; 8 bases are a match to TRBD1. Germline V gene lookup returns CDR1 SQVTM and CDR2 ANQGSEA. The CDR3 is 13 amino acids. The junction had 9 bases not matched to a gene; V was cut back by 7 bases and J by 8 bases. The CDR3 reads CSGRTGIGEKLFF. The DNA for the CDR3 is TGCAGCGGGAGGACAGGGATTGGCGAAAAACTGTTTTTT.

This clonotype has ten or more counts. V and J are TRBV10-1 and TRBJ2-5; D is possibly TRBD1 or TRBD2 (5 bases each). This CDR3 has 15 amino acids. Germline V gene sequence: CDR1 WNHNN, CDR2 SYGVQD (reference sequence). The V gene lost 0 bases and the J gene lost 7 bases, with 15 bases spanning the gap. The CDR3 loop is CASSESTRAGGTQYF. CDR3 DNA sequence: TGCGCCAGCAGTGAGTCGACTCGGGCTGGGGGGACCCAGTACTTC.

This clonotype has at least ten counts. J is TRBJ2-7 and V is TRBV7-9; tentatively, D is TRBD2 (5 bases). Per the germline V gene, CDR1 is SEHNR and CDR2 is FQNEAQ (reference sequence). This CDR3 has 13 amino acids. Trimming pared 1 base from V and 9 bases from J, leaving 13 bases between. The CDR3 bases are TGTGCCAGCAGCTTAGGGACCATCCGGGGGCAGTACTTC. Its translation: CASSLGTIRGQYF. The full variable domain, with the rest looked up from reference TRBV7-9 and TRBJ2-7, is DTGVSQNPRHKITKRGQNVTFRCDPISEHNRLYWYRQTLGQGPEFLTYFQNEAQLEKSRLLSDRFSAERPKGSFSTLEIQRTEQGDSAMYLCASSLGTIRGQYFGPGTRLTVT.

This clonotype turned up a few times. The rearrangement joins TRBV5-4 to TRBJ1-1; D is undetermined. Germline V gene lookup returns CDR1 SGHNT and CDR2 YYREEE (reference sequence). V was shortened by 6 bases and J by 2 bases, with 14 bases between the two germline ends. This CDR3 region has 14 residues. DNA for the CDR3: TGTGCCAGCACCCCTAAGGGCCTTAACACTGAAGCTTTCTTT. This translates into CASTPKGLNTEAFF.

Comment on this clonotype: A much larger clone sits a single nucleotide away, making a read error possible. This chain uses TRBV30 with TRBJ2-2; D tentatively fits TRBD1 or TRBD2 (5 bases each). This CDR3 region has 15 residues. The germline gives CDR1 GTSNPN, CDR2 SVGIG (reference sequence). This CDR3 reads CAWSVRLWGTGELVF. The CDR3 nucleotides are TGTGCCTGGAGTGTGCGGTTGTGGGGCACCGGGGAGCTGGTTTTT.

This clonotype was detected many times. The rearrangement uses TRBV28 and TRBJ2-2; 8 nucleotides match TRBD2. With 4 bases clipped from V and 4 bases from J, the junction kept 14 bases outside the gene matches. This CDR3 has 18 residues. CDR1 MDHEN and CDR2 SYDVKM come from the germline V gene. The CDR3 reads CASSSPGLARGSTGELFF. The CDR3 DNA reads TGTGCCAGCAGTTCGCCCGGACTAGCTAGAGGTAGCACCGGGGAGCTGTTTTTT.

This clonotype was counted between two and nine times. The chain recombines TRBV19 with TRBJ2-5, with D perhaps matching TRBD2 (6 bases). Deletions cut 3 bases from V and 5 bases from J, with 10 bases between. From germline, CDR1 is LNHDA and CDR2 SQIVND (reference sequence). CDR3 length equals 13 residues. CDR3 sequence reads: CASSMAGGETQYF. The CDR3 DNA sequence: TGTGCCAGTAGTATGGCCGGGGGTGAGACCCAGTACTTC.

This clonotype occurred many times. The chain has TRBV18 and TRBJ1-1, with D unclear. Trimming took off 1 base at V and 1 base at J, with 10 bases between the two ends. Germline CDR1 and CDR2: KGHSH and LQKENI. The CDR3 loop spans 15 amino acids. The CDR3 spells CASSPQLYRNTEAFF. The CDR3 DNA follows: TGTGCCAGCTCACCACAGTTGTACCGGAACACTGAAGCTTTCTTT.